Presented here are 9 T cell receptor beta chains from one specimen sequenced in a study of T-cell reconstitution after alpha-beta-depleted transplantation in children. Unique molecular identifiers featured in how the TCRbeta library was prepared. TCRdb ran MiXCR on the PCR reads and lists one entry per CDR3 protein. The data hold 210,000 or so distinct CDR3 sequences, with approximately 10% observed a single time. The source material was PBMCs, sampled before TCRalphabeta/CD19-depleted stem cell transplant. These receptors came from a child less than two years old with acute myeloid leukemia, due to receive a stem cell transplant.

This clonotype was picked up many times. The rearrangement links TRBV7-2 to TRBJ2-5, with D tentatively TRBD2 (6 bases). This CDR3 is built from 13 residues. The V gene's germline CDR1 is SGHTA and CDR2 FQGNSA. V shed 5 bases and J shed 5 bases, with 12 bases lying between them. This CDR3 is CASSTTRTETQYF. The CDR3 DNA is TGTGCCAGCAGCACGACTAGAACTGAGACCCAGTACTTC.

This clonotype was seen only a few times. The chain carries TRBV18 and TRBJ2-7, with 8 nucleotides matching TRBD2. The CDR3 extends over 15 amino acids. After removal of 5 bases from V and 3 bases from J, the junction contained 9 bases not matched to a gene. The germline V gene encodes CDR1 KGHSH and CDR2 LQKENI. Here the CDR3 reads CASSSTTSGYYEQYF. The CDR3 DNA sequence: TGTGCCAGCTCATCCACTACTAGCGGATACTACGAGCAGTACTTC.

This clonotype was seen many times. The genes are TRBV20-1 and TRBJ1-5, with D unresolved. Germline CDR1 is DFQATT and CDR2 is SNEGSKA (reference sequence). Trimming took 0 bases from V and 3 from J, leaving 12 bases between them. The CDR3 consists of 15 residues. Here the CDR3 DNA reads TGCAGTGCTAGAGATCTCTCGAATCACAATCAGCCCCAGCATTTT. It translates to CSARDLSNHNQPQHF.

The chain couples TRBV20-1 to TRBJ2-1, with D possibly matching TRBD2 (6 bases). Germline V CDR1 and CDR2: DFQATT, SNEGSKA (reference sequence). The V end was cut by 0 bases, the J end by 4 bases, with 22 bases between. The CDR3 length is 18 residues. CDR3 amino acids: CSARETFRGTGEYNEQFF. The CDR3 DNA reads as TGCAGTGCTAGAGAGACCTTTCGCGGGACGGGTGAATACAATGAGCAGTTCTTC.

This clonotype was found many times. This rearrangement joins TRBV7-8 to TRBJ2-2; possibly TRBD1 or TRBD2 for D (5 bases each). The V gene lost 0 bases and the J gene lost 3 bases, with 8 bases spanning the gap. Per the germline V gene, CDR1 is SGHVS and CDR2 is FQNEAQ. The length of the CDR3 is 15 residues. The CDR3 DNA reads TGTGCCAGCAGCTTAGCGGGGGTTTACACCGGGGAGCTGTTTTTT. This gives the protein CASSLAGVYTGELFF.

This clonotype has at least ten counts. The rearrangement links TRBV20-1 to TRBJ1-6; no firm D call. Trimming took 0 bases from V and 5 from J, leaving 14 bases between them. This CDR3 is 16 amino acids long. Looked up from germline, CDR1 is DFQATT and CDR2 is SNEGSKA (reference sequence). The chain's CDR3 is CSARDASGNHNSPLHF. The CDR3, as DNA: TGCAGTGCTAGAGACGCTTCGGGGAACCATAATTCACCCCTCCACTTT.

This chain connects TRBV7-2 to TRBJ2-3; 8 bases line up with TRBD2. Per the germline V gene, CDR1 is SGHTA and CDR2 is FQGNSA. J was trimmed by 7 bases and V by 5 bases; bases with no gene match: 8. There are 14 residues in the CDR3. CDR3 nucleotide sequence: TGTGCCAGCAGCGTTACGAGACTAGCGAATACGCAGTATTTT. It codes for CASSVTRLANTQYF.

This clonotype was counted many times. The CDR3 DNA follows: TGCGCCAGCAGGAGCAGGGGGGAAACCTACGAGCAGTACTTC. As protein: CASRSRGETYEQYF. The J gene is TRBJ2-7, the V gene TRBV5-1, with D possibly matching TRBD1 (7 bases). Germline loops: CDR1 SGHRS, CDR2 YFSETQ. V was trimmed by 5 bases and J by 2 bases, leaving 14 bases between them. The CDR3 extends over 14 amino acids.

This clonotype occurred many times. This chain connects TRBV6-2 or TRBV6-3 to TRBJ2-7; D call uncertain. Germline V gene data show CDR1 as MNHEY and CDR2 as SVGEGT. The V and J ends lost 3 bases and 7 bases respectively, with 13 bases between them. The CDR3 totals 13 residues. The CDR3 here is CASSYLWSREQYF. The DNA for the CDR3 is TGTGCCAGCAGTTATCTGTGGTCGCGAGAGCAGTACTTC.